The T cell receptor beta chain under discussion was sequenced for a study of cytomegalovirus exposure and HLA in healthy donors (dated by TCRdb to the late 2010s). About the investigation overall: An earlier analysis of some 500 of the donors reported 276 Gb of sequence data and approximately 110 million unique TCR beta sequences from 150 million to 200 million T cells. About 280 gigabases of sequencing data and around 80 million unique TCR sequences made up an early release that covered roughly 670 HLA-typed donors. The genetic ancestry cluster associated with self-reported Caucasian donors included around four fifths of the roughly 400 genotyped donors. The study was designed to test whether signatures of past pathogen exposure could be identified by cataloging public T cell receptors. The T cell repertoires of about 700 subjects were profiled by immunosequencing and related to cytomegalovirus serostatus. Along with the approximately 620-subject first cohort, a separate validation cohort of around 110 different subjects was used. To predict cytomegalovirus infection status, the study brought together high-throughput TCR immunosequencing, statistical association of individual TCRs with disease status, and machine learning. A later analysis re-examined previously published TCR beta repertoires from more than 600 donors and added high-resolution HLA genotyping to investigate patterns of TCR occurrence. In the later analysis, no new phenotypic data were used to find candidate immune exposures; instead, reliance was placed on TCR beta sequences and their occurrence across donors. In an earlier analysis of a few hundred of the donors, high-throughput TCR beta sequencing was used to judge whether each TCR beta V gene segment behaved as functional or pseudogenic. Donor age, sex, ethnicity and CMV serostatus were collected together with the repertoire data. In a later genetic analysis, genome-wide SNP genotypes for about 65% of the roughly 700 donors were used, and that subset was treated as a discovery cohort. Every discovery cohort repertoire had been produced on one sequencing platform. HLA typing included class I and class II loci at four-digit resolution. The number of donors typed differed by locus, with about 629-630 for A, B, C, DRB1 and DQB1, more than 500 for DQA1, nearly 610 for DPA1, and about 450 for DPB1. Roughly five DR-DQ haplotypes were treated as single units for association and clustering because of strong linkage in the cohort. Across 398 genotyped donors of the cohort, an average of roughly 230,000 unique TCR beta nucleotide sequences per donor were sequenced, and approximately 17% of those sequences were non-productive. General conclusions and limits of the study: HLA typing was unavailable for some donors at each locus, so association tests used only the typed subset. The cohort was sequenced for TCR beta chains only, and without alpha or paired-chain data the features that could be detected were limited. Correlated functional status among segregating V segments might reflect linkage disequilibrium, but an unknown experimental factor could not be ruled out. According to a later analysis, parvovirus B19, influenza, CMV and Epstein-Barr virus appeared linked to several top co-occurrence clusters. Compared with equally common non-associated chains, HLA-associated TCR beta chains in a later analysis were more clonally expanded and had lower generation probabilities. The study gave a list of 150 to 200 TCR beta chains associated with cytomegalovirus. CMV serostatus was the only immune exposure information available for the cohort. According to a later analysis, TCR association rates differed among HLA loci, with DRB1 alleles showing the most associated TCRs and HLA-C alleles showing the fewest. Across donors, most TCR sequences were observed very rarely, whereas some public TCRs were present in many individuals. A few of the identified cytomegalovirus-associated TCR beta chains were confirmed in vitro to be specific for cytomegalovirus antigens. The presence/absence analyses assumed that sequencing depth was roughly uniform across donors, and that assumption may not be true. The authors suggested that the approach could potentially be generalized to other disease states and immunological phenotypes. A later genetic analysis associated a missense DCLRE1C variant with V-gene and J-gene trimming of TCR beta chains, and an independent cohort replicated the association. In a later genetic analysis, fewer N-insertions in productive TCRs were reported among donors in an Asian-associated ancestry cluster than the approximately 670-donor mean. In an earlier analysis of around 500 of the donors, most TCR beta V segments appeared in productive rearrangements about 87% or about 30% of the time, broadly matching IMGT annotations. The sequencing pipeline was judged likely to have produced a cluster of highly shared sequence variants as a technical artifact. Because counts were too low, approximately 15 rarely observed V segments, including chromosome 9 orphons, were excluded from the earlier analysis of several hundred of the donors. Assigning TCR associations to individual alleles was difficult when HLA alleles, especially DR and DQ, strongly co-occurred. A further reported finding was that TCR beta sequences accurately predicted the HLA-A and HLA-B alleles for most subjects in the first cohort. In both the original and validation cohorts, the classifier was reported to diagnose cytomegalovirus status with high specificity and sensitivity. A later analysis associated 16,951 TCR beta sequences with specific HLA alleles at a false discovery rate of 0.05. Some IMGT-functional V segments, including TRBV6-2 and TRBV6-3, could not be told apart with the 87-base-pair reads, so those segments were excluded. Most CMV-associated TCR beta chains appeared to be HLA-restricted in a later analysis, and the HLA associations seemed to be driven largely by CMV exposure.

In total, roughly 710 healthy bone marrow donors made up the cohort. At the time of sampling, all cohort members were nominally healthy, though unrecorded immune exposures were likely present. The donor tested CMV seropositive, placing the donor among the 289 seropositive members of the cohort. A peripheral blood sample was collected from each donor, and TCR beta sequencing was performed on peripheral blood mononuclear cells. The Qiagen DNeasy Blood Extraction Kit was used to extract genomic DNA from the blood cell samples. Preparation of the library involved the immunoSEQ multiplex PCR assay. For the multiplex PCR, a mixture combining 60 forward primers for TCR Vbeta segments and 13 reverse primers for TCR Jbeta segments was used. A multiplex PCR assay on genomic DNA amplified the CDR3 region of rearranged TCR beta genes. The Illumina HiSeq System was used to sequence the amplified TCR beta libraries as 87-base-pair reads. As for how the authors treated the data: A later analysis counted about 80 million unique TCR beta chains across the approximately 700 repertoires, and some 11 million of these chains were shared by at least two donors. To remove PCR and sequencing errors, raw reads were error-corrected and collapsed into unique sequences using a nearest-neighbor algorithm that merged closely related sequences. To assign V, D and J gene segments, CDR3 sequences were aligned to IMGT reference sequences. For a sequence to be retained, a match of at least six nucleotides to both a V gene segment and a J gene segment was required. A rearrangement counted as productive if the CDR3 had no stop codons and remained in frame with V and J, and every other rearrangement counted as non-productive. CDR3 was defined according to IMGT convention as the region running from the second conserved V-encoded cysteine to the conserved J-encoded phenylalanine. In an earlier analysis of roughly 610 of the donors, sequences lacking an unambiguous match to a single V gene segment were excluded. In an earlier analysis of a few hundred of the donors, V segments were called functional above 56.7% productive rearrangements and were called segregating when the between-donor standard deviation exceeded 5%. To diagnose cytomegalovirus status from the catalog of TCR beta chain sequences, a statistical classification framework was built. A later analysis assigned V and J genes by comparing TCR nucleotide sequences with IMGT/GENE-DB human TR gene sequences. Using the TCRdist pipeline, a later analysis assigned CDR3 sequences along with most-parsimonious VDJ recombination scenarios. A later analysis defined each TCR beta chain by its CDR3 amino acid sequence plus V-gene family, and excluded reads lacking a unique V-gene family. A later analysis removed 550 to 650 highly shared, low-generation-probability nucleotide sequences to deal with suspected cross-contamination and a sequencing artifact. In a later analysis, a clonal expansion index was calculated for each public chain from normalized within-repertoire ranks of inferred template counts. In a later analysis, generation probabilities were computed using a VDJ recombination model fitted to out-of-frame rearrangements, and the results were checked against IGoR. A later analysis scored TCR-TCR, TCR-HLA and TCR-CMV co-occurrence with hypergeometric tests, applying a repertoire-size bias correction to TCR pairs. In a later analysis, false discovery rates were estimated by permuting HLA or CMV assignments 20 times. In a later analysis, co-occurring TCRs were grouped using DBSCAN, with TCRdist sequence similarity added in when clustering inside HLA-allele-positive subsets. Repertoires with fewer than 30,000 or more than 120,000 public chains, plus five repertoires with anomalous nucleotide sharing, were excluded from co-occurrence clustering. The immuneACCESS repertoire file appears here via TCRdb, limited to in-frame rearrangements. These files lack a portion of the clones; in checked studies, under half of the deficit traces to unresolved V genes, and the cause of the others is not known. The V and J calls and clone size were taken over from that table, and D and trimming were inferred from the DNA. Within this sample are more than 150,000 clones, with 80% to 85% of them counted one time only. Approximately 6.3% of the sample lies in the top ten.

Trimming takes 3 bases off V and 1 base off J; junction bases not matched to a gene: 7. The CDR3 holds 16 amino acids from the cysteine to the phenylalanine. The read is trimmed to its CDR3 DNA, 48 bases read in frame from base 1. CDR1 MRHNA and CDR2 SNTAGT were looked up in the germline V gene. Concerning this clone itself: The antigen this receptor binds is unknown. Within one base of it there is no much larger clone, and no base qualities were kept.

The sequence was collected from a man aged 40-49 years in good health and CMV-seropositive. Sequencing was performed on PBMCs. The chain links TRBV6-4 with TRBJ2-3; TRBD2 aligns with 7 central bases. The bases are TGTGCCAGCAGTGAGTCCCTCGCGGGGGGCACAGATACGCAGTATTTT. It specifies CASSESLAGGTDTQYF.